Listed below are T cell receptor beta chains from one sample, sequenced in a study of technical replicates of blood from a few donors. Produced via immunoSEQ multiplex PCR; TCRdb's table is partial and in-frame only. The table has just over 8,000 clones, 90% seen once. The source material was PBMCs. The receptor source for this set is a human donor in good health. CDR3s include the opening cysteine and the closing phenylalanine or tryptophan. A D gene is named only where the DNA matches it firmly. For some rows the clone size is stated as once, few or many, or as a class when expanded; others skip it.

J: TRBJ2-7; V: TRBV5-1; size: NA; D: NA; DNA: TGCGCCAGCAGCTTGGGTCACAGTGAGCAGTACTTC; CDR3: CASSLGHSEQYF
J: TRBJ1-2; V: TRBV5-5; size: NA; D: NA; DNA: TGTGCCAGCAGCTTGGCCTGGGGACTTGGGGGAGGCTACACCTTC; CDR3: CASSLAWGLGGGYTF
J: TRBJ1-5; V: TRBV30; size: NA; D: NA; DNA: TGTGCCTGGAGTAAGGGGGACGGTCAGCCCCAGCATTTT; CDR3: CAWSKGDGQPQHF
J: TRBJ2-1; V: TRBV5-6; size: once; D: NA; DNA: TGTGCCAGCAGCTTGGCTAGCTCCAGTGAGGATGAGCAGTTCTTC; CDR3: CASSLASSSEDEQFF
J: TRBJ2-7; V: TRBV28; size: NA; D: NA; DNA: TGTGCCAGCAGATCGGCGGGACCCCCCTACGAGCAGTACTTC; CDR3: CASRSAGPPYEQYF
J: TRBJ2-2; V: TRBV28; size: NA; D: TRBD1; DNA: TGTGCCAGCACCACAGGGGCGAACACCGGGGAGCTGTTTTTT; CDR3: CASTTGANTGELFF
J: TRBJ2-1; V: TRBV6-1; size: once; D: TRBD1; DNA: TGTGCCAGCAGTGAGCTTGGGACAGGGAAGGATGAGCAGTTCTTC; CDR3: CASSELGTGKDEQFF
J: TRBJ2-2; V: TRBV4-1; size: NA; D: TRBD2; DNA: TGCGCCAGCAGCCACCCGGGGTTAGGAAAGCGGGAGTACACCGGGGAGCTGTTTTTT; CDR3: CASSHPGLGKREYTGELFF
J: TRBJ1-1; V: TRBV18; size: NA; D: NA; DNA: TGTGCCAGCTCACCAGGGCTTAACACTGAAGCTTTCTTT; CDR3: CASSPGLNTEAFF
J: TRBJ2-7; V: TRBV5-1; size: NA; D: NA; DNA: TGCGCCAGCAGCTCGCTAGCGTCCTACGAGCAGTACTTC; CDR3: CASSSLASYEQYF
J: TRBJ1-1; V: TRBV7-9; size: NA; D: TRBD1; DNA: TGTGCCAGCAGCGGACAGGGGGCTAACACTGAAGCTTTCTTT; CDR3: CASSGQGANTEAFF
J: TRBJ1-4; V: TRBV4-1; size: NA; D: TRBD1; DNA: TGCGCCAGCAGCCAATCCGACAGGGGTCGTGAAAAACTGTTTTTT; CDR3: CASSQSDRGREKLFF
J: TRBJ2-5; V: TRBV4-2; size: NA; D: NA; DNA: TGTGCCAGCAGCCAAGAGCCTCGGGGGGAGACCCAGTACTTC; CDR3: CASSQEPRGETQYF
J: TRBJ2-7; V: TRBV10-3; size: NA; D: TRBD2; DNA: TGTGCCATCAGTGCGACTAGCGGGAGCTACGAGCAGTACTTC; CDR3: CAISATSGSYEQYF
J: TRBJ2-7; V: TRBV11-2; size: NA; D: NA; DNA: TGTGCCAGCAGCGGAACAGGGTACGAGCAGTACTTC; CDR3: CASSGTGYEQYF
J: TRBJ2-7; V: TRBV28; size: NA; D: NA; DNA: TGTGCCAGCAGAGGGAGGGACAATTACGAGCAGTACTTC; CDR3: CASRGRDNYEQYF
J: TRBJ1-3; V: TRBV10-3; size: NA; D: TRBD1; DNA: TGTGCCATCATCCCTGACAGGGGGCTTGGAAACACCATATATTTT; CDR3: CAIIPDRGLGNTIYF
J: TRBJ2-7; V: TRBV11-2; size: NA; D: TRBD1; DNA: TGTGCCAGCAGCCAACACGGGACAGAGCTCGAGCAGTACTTC; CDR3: CASSQHGTELEQYF
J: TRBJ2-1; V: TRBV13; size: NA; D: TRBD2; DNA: TGTGCCAGCAGCTTAGATAGCGGGAGTGATGAGCAGTTCTTC; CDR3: CASSLDSGSDEQFF
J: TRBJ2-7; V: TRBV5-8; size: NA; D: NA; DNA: TGTGCCAGCAGCGCCCAGGAATCTATCTCCTACGAGCAGTACTTC; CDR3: CASSAQESISYEQYF
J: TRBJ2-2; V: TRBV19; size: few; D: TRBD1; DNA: TGTGCCAGTAGTATGGGACAGGACACCGGGGAGCTGTTTTTT; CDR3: CASSMGQDTGELFF
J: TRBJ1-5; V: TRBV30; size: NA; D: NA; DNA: TGTGCCTGGGGTCTTTCGACAGTCGGCAATCAGCCCCAGCATTTT; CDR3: CAWGLSTVGNQPQHF
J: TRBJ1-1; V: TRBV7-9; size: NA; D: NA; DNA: TGTGCCAGCAGCTTAACAGGGTCGGGTGAAGCTTTCTTT; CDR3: CASSLTGSGEAFF
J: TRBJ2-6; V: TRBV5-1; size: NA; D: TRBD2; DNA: TGCGCCAGCATAGCGGCGGGAGCTTCCTCTGGGGCCAACGTCCTGACTTTC; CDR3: CASIAAGASSGANVLTF
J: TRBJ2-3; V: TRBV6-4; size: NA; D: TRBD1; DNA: TGTGCCAGCACACCGGGACAGGACACAGATACGCAGTATTTT; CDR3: CASTPGQDTDTQYF
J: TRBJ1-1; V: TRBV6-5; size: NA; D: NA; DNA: TGTGCCAGCATCCCGGGGGGAGGGGTCGCCACTGAAGCTTTCTTT; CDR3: CASIPGGGVATEAFF
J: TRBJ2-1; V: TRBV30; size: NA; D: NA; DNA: TGTGCCTGGACCTATTTAGACAATGAGCAGTTCTTC; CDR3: CAWTYLDNEQFF
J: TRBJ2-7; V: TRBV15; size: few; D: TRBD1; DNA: TGTGCCACCAGCGTGTTACGGGACAGCTCCTACGAGCAGTACTTC; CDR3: CATSVLRDSSYEQYF
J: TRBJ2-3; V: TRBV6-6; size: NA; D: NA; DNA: TGTGCCAGCAGCCCGTTGGATACGCAGTATTTT; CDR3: CASSPLDTQYF
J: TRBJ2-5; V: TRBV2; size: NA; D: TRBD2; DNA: TGTGCCAGCGGACCGGGACTACAAGAGACCCAGTACTTC; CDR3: CASGPGLQETQYF
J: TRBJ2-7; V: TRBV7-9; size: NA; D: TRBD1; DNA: TGTGCCAGCAGCGAGGGACAGTTCGGCTACGAGCAGTACTTC; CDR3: CASSEGQFGYEQYF
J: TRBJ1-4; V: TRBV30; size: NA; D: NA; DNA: TGTGCCTGGGACAGGTCTCAAAAACTGTTTTTT; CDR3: CAWDRSQKLFF
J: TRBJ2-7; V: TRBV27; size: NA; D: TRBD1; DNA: TGTGCCAGCAGCCCGACAGGGGGCTTCTACGAGCAGTACTTC; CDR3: CASSPTGGFYEQYF
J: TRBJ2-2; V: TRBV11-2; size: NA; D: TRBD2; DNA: TGTGCCAGCAGCTTAGATCGCTCCCTTCTAGCGGGAGCGGACACCGGGGAGCTGTTTTTT; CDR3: CASSLDRSLLAGADTGELFF
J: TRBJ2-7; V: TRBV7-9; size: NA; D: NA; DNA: TGTGCCAGCAGCCGTTCTAGCGATAGCTCCTACGAGCAGTACTTC; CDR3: CASSRSSDSSYEQYF
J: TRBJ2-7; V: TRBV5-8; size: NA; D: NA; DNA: TGTGCCAGCACCACGGACTGGGGTGGGGTCTACGAGCAGTACTTC; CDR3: CASTTDWGGVYEQYF
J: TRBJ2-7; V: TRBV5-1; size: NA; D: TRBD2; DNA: TGCGCCAGCAGGAGAATAGCGGGAGGGATTTACGAGCAGTACTTC; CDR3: CASRRIAGGIYEQYF
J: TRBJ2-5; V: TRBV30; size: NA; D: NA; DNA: TGTGCCTGGAAGGGGGTCCAAGAGACCCAGTACTTC; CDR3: CAWKGVQETQYF
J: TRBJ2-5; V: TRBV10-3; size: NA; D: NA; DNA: TGTGCCATCAGTGAGTCGAGGCACTTCCAAGAGACCCAGTACTTC; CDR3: CAISESRHFQETQYF
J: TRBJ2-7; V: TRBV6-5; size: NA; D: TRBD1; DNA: TGTGCCAGCAGCTCCGGGACAGGGATCTACGAGCAGTACTTC; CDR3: CASSSGTGIYEQYF
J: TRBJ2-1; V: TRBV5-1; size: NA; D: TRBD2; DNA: TGCGCCAGCAGCTTGTTCGTCGGGAGGGAGCAGTTCTTC; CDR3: CASSLFVGREQFF
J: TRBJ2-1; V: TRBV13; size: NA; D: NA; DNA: TGTGCCAGCAGCTTAGGCGCCGGGACTGGGGATTACAATGAGCAGTTCTTC; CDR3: CASSLGAGTGDYNEQFF
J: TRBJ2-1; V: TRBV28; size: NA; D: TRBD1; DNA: TGTGCCAGCAGTCACGCAGGGGACAGGGGGCAAGATGAGCAGTTCTTC; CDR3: CASSHAGDRGQDEQFF
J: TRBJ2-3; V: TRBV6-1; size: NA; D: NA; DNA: TGTGCCAGCAGTGTTCCCGGCACAGATACGCAGTATTTT; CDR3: CASSVPGTDTQYF
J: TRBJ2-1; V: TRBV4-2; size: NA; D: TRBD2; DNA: TGTGCCAGCAGCCAAGATGGGTCTAGCGGGAGCAGTGAGCAGTTCTTC; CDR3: CASSQDGSSGSSEQFF
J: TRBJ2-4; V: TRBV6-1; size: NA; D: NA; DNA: TGTGCCAGCAGTGAAAGGGGGTCGGGAGGTCGGGGCATTCAGTACTTC; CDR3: CASSERGSGGRGIQYF
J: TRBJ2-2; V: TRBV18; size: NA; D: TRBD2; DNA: TGTGCCAGCTCACCACCAGCGGGAGACACCGGGGAGCTGTTTTTT; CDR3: CASSPPAGDTGELFF
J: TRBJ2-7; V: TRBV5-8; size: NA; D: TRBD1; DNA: TGTGCCAGCAGCTCGACAGGGGCTTCCTACGAGCAGTACTTC; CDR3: CASSSTGASYEQYF
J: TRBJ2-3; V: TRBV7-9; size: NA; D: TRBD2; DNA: TGTGCCAGCAGCTTAGGGACTAGCGGTACAGATACGCAGTATTTT; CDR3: CASSLGTSGTDTQYF
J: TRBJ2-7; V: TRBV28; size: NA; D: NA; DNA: TGTGCCAGCAGTTCAGCAGGGCCTTACGAGCAGTACTTC; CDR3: CASSSAGPYEQYF
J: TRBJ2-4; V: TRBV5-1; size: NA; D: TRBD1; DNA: TGCGCCAGCAGCTTGATAACAGGGGGCTCAGCCAAAAACATTCAGTACTTC; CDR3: CASSLITGGSAKNIQYF
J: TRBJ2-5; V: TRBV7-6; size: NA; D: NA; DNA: TGTGCCAGCAGCCCAGGGTCGGGAGAGACCCAGTACTTC; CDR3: CASSPGSGETQYF
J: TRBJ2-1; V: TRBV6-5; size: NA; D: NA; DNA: TGTGCCAGCAGTTGGTTGAGTGAGCAGTTCTTC; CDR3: CASSWLSEQFF
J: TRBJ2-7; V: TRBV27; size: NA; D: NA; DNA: TGTGCCAGCAGTTACTCCGGGACCTACGAGCAGTACTTC; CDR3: CASSYSGTYEQYF